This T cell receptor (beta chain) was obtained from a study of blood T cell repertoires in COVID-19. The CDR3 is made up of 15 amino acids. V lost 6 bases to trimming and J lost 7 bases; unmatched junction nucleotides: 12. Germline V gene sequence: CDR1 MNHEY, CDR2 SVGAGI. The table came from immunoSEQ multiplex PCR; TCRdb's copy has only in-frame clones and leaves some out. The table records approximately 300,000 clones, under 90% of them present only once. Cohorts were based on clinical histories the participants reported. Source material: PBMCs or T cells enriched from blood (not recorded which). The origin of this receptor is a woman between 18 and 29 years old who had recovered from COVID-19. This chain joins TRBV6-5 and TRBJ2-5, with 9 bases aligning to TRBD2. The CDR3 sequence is CASRRAGGFEGTQYF. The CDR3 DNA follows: TGTGCCAGCAGGCGAGCGGGGGGCTTCGAAGGGACCCAGTACTTC.